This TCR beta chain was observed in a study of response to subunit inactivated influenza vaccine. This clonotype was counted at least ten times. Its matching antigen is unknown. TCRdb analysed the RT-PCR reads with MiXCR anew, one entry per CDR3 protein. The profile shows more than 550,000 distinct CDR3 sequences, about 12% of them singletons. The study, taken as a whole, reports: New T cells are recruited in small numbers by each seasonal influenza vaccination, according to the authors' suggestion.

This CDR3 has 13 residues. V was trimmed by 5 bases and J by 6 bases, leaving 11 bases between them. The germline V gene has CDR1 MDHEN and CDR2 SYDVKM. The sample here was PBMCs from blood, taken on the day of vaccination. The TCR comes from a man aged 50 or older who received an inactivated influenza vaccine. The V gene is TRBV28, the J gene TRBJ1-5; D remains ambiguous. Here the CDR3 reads CASSPERVQPQHF. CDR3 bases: TGTGCCAGCAGTCCCGAGAGGGTTCAGCCCCAGCATTTT. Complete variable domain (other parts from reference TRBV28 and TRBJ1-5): DVKVTQSSRYLVKRTGEKVFLECVQDMDHENMFWYRQDPGLGLRLIYFSYDVKMKEKGDIPEGYSVSREKKERFSLILESASTNQTSMYLCASSPERVQPQHFGDGTRLSIL.